A single sample is the source of the 19 T cell receptor beta chains below, sequenced in a study of regulatory T cells in long-lasting Graves disease. Building of the TCR beta libraries involved iRepertoire HTBI primers and Arm-PCR of CDR3 regions. Each CDR3 protein gets one entry after TCRdb re-called the multiplex PCR reads with MiXCR. Here the sample spans roughly 250,000 distinct CDR3 sequences, approximately 18% being singletons. Time point of the sample: newly diagnosed GD, antithyroid drugs for less than 3 months. Preparation of the TCR library used RNA extracted from PBMCs. These data also formed part of another study, on T cells in Graves' hyperthyroidism and ophthalmopathy.

Sequenced material: peripheral blood mononuclear cells (PBMCs), taken at new diagnosis, from a patient treated with antithyroid drugs. The receptors originated from a young woman with Graves disease.

This clonotype was recorded at least ten times. V usage is TRBV20-1 and J usage is TRBJ1-2, with 8 bases fitting TRBD1. The CDR3 length is 13 residues. J lost 8 bases, V lost 1 base, and 6 bases had no gene match. CDR1 and CDR2 from the germline V gene are DFQATT and SNEGSKA (reference sequence). CDR3 in DNA: TGCAGTGCTAGAGTAGGACAGGGCTTCGGCTACACCTTC. It specifies CSARVGQGFGYTF.

This clonotype showed up many times. The rearrangement uses TRBV5-6 and TRBJ2-3, with 7 nucleotides matching TRBD1. The CDR3 is 17 residues long. CDR1 is SGHDT and CDR2 is YYEEEE in the germline V gene. V shed 3 bases and J 6 bases; nucleotides not matched to a gene: 16. The CDR3 nucleotides read TGTGCCAGCAGCTGGGCCGGGACAGTGGACTTCAGGGATACGCAGTATTTT. This gives the protein CASSWAGTVDFRDTQYF.

With regard to this clonotype: A much larger clone is a single base away; this may be a read error. The V gene is TRBV3-1, the J gene TRBJ2-3; the match to TRBD2 covers 10 bases. J lost 2 bases, V lost 2 bases, and 7 bases had no gene match. Germline V lookup: CDR1 LGHDT, CDR2 YNNKEL (reference sequence). The CDR3 runs to 17 residues. This chain's CDR3 is CASSQSQLAGNTDTQYF. CDR3 coding DNA: TGTGCCAGCAGCCAAAGCCAACTAGCGGGGAACACAGATACGCAGTATTTT.

The chain links TRBV5-1 to TRBJ2-1; 13 bases line up with TRBD2. From germline, CDR1 is SGHRS and CDR2 YFSETQ. The junction had 4 bases not matched to a gene; V was cut back by 5 bases and J by 5 bases. This CDR3 has 15 amino acids. The CDR3 DNA reads as TGCGCCAGCAGAGGGACTAGCGGGGTTGACAATGAGCAGTTCTTC. Its protein product is CASRGTSGVDNEQFF.

This clonotype was observed at least ten times. The chain carries TRBV20-1 and TRBJ1-4, with TRBD1 identical over 7 bases. The CDR3 has 13 residues. The germline V gene encodes CDR1 DFQATT and CDR2 SNEGSKA (reference sequence). With 2 bases clipped from V and 8 bases from J, the junction kept 5 bases outside the gene matches. The DNA for the CDR3 is TGCAGTGCTAGACCACCGGGACAGGAAAAACTGTTTTTT. Translating gives CSARPPGQEKLFF.

This clonotype has ten or more counts. J is TRBJ1-1 and V is TRBV12-3 or TRBV12-4; TRBD1 is a possible D gene (5 bases). Trimming left V 6 bases short and J 6 bases short, with 14 bases between. The CDR3 spans 13 residues. The CDR3 DNA is TGTGCCAGCAGGCCAGGGTGGGTGGCTGAAGCTTTCTTT. Its protein product is CASRPGWVAEAFF.

In its sample, this clonotype was seen many times. V is TRBV9 and J is TRBJ1-4, with D unclear. Looked up from germline, CDR1 is SGDLS and CDR2 is YYNGEE. Trimming cost V 3 bases and J 4 bases, with 10 bases left between them. This CDR3 comprises 14 residues. CDR3 DNA: TGTGCCAGCAGCGCCGGACCGGATAATGAAAAACTGTTTTTT. Residues: CASSAGPDNEKLFF.

This clonotype was detected only a few times. No conserved phenylalanine or tryptophan ends this CDR3, so it is likely a read error. The V call is TRBV27, the J call TRBJ2-6, with D maybe TRBD1 (6 bases). The germline V gene encodes CDR1 MNHEY and CDR2 SMNVEV (reference sequence). The CDR3 sequence is 18 residues long. V was clipped by 5 bases and J by 3 bases, with 20 bases between them. The CDR3 nucleotides read TGTGCCAGCAGTCCGGCGTTGGGGCAGGGGTATGGGGCCAACGTCCTGACTCTC. It codes for CASSPALGQGYGANVLTL.

This clonotype was recorded only once. This is likely a read error, given that the CDR3 carries no conserved phenylalanine or tryptophan at its end. Because the CDR3's place on the DNA is in doubt, the DNA is left out and the CDR3 is given as listed by TCRdb. This chain uses TRBV2 with TRBJ2-1; no check of the table's D call, TRBD1, against the DNA was made. Both ends counted, the CDR3 spans 8 residues. CDR1 is SNHLY, CDR2 FYNNEI, per germline. CDR3: CASRIPET.

As concerns this clonotype: The likely explanation is a read error, given a far larger clone one base away. The chain joins TRBV5-1 to TRBJ2-1; D perhaps matches TRBD2 (7 bases). V lost 4 bases and J lost 10, with 21 bases in between. Germline loops: CDR1 SGHRS, CDR2 YFSETQ. This CDR3 comprises 15 residues. In DNA, the CDR3 is TGCGCCAGCAGCAAGCAAGGGGGGGAATCCTACGAGCAGTTCTTC. Amino acids: CASSKQGGESYEQFF. Full variable domain (outside the CDR3, taken from reference TRBV5-1 and TRBJ2-1): KAGVTQTPRYLIKTRGQQVTLSCSPISGHRSVSWYQQTPGQGLQFLFEYFSETQRNKGNFPGRFSGRQFSNSRSEMNVSTLELGDSALYLCASSKQGGESYEQFFGPGTRLTVL.

Notes on this clonotype: Possible read error: a much larger clone is one base away. V and J are TRBV7-6 and TRBJ2-2; D gene unclear. Trimming pared 0 bases from V and 7 bases from J, leaving 3 bases between. The CDR3 sequence is 12 residues long. CDR1 SGHVS and CDR2 FNYEAQ come from the germline V gene. CDR3 in DNA: TGTGCCAGCAGCTTAGCGGACGGGGAGCTGTTTTTT. This encodes CASSLADGELFF. Based on the CDR3 plus reference TRBV7-6 and TRBJ2-2, the full variable domain is GAGVSQSPRYKVTKRGQDVALRCDPISGHVSLYWYRQALGQGPEFLTYFNYEAQQDKSGLPNDRFSAERPEGSISTLTIQRTEQRDSAMYRCASSLADGELFFGEGSRLTVL.

There are many counts of this clonotype. The rearrangement links TRBV20-1 to TRBJ2-1, with 10 nucleotides matching TRBD1. The trim removed 1 base at V and 8 bases at J, leaving 5 bases unmatched. Germline V gene data show CDR1 as DFQATT and CDR2 as SNEGSKA (reference sequence). The CDR3 runs to 14 residues. CDR3 nucleotide sequence: TGCAGTGCTAGAGCGACAGGGGGCCGGGATGAGCAGTTCTTC. Encoded protein: CSARATGGRDEQFF.

The table lists this clonotype with many counts. The chain uses TRBV7-2 and TRBJ2-3; a weak D match, TRBD1 (6 bases). The CDR3 totals 16 residues. Germline CDR1 and CDR2: SGHTA and FQGNSA. Trimming took off 5 bases at V and 0 bases at J, with 15 bases between the two ends. CDR3 sequence: CASSGRQATSTDTQYF. CDR3 nucleotides: TGTGCCAGCAGCGGCCGACAGGCAACTAGCACAGATACGCAGTATTTT.

This chain uses TRBV28 with TRBJ1-1; the match to TRBD1 covers 10 bases. V gave up 5 bases and J gave up 4 bases; unmatched junction bases: 19. Germline CDR1 and CDR2: MDHEN and SYDVKM. CDR3 size: 19 residues. CDR3 residues: CASSPRYARGQGEGTEAFF. CDR3 DNA sequence: TGTGCCAGCAGTCCCCGTTATGCCCGCGGACAGGGGGAAGGCACTGAAGCTTTCTTT.

This clonotype was detected ten times or more. The chain employs TRBV6-1 and TRBJ1-2; 7 bases match TRBD1. Looked up from germline, CDR1 is MNHNS and CDR2 is SASEGT. J was trimmed by 2 bases and V by 7 bases; bases with no gene match: 7. The CDR3 consists of 14 residues. The CDR3 spells CASTAIQGNYGYTF. DNA of the CDR3: TGTGCCAGCACCGCTATACAGGGGAACTATGGCTACACCTTC.

This clonotype was seen many times. The rearrangement uses TRBV3-1 and TRBJ2-7; perhaps TRBD1 as D (6 bases). The germline V gene has CDR1 LGHDT and CDR2 YNNKEL (reference sequence). Trimming shortened V by 0 bases and J by 6 bases, and 12 bases separated the two germline ends. This CDR3 has 14 amino acids. CDR3 region: CASSQEGRGGEQYF. CDR3 DNA: TGTGCCAGCAGCCAAGAGGGCAGGGGCGGCGAGCAGTACTTC.

This clonotype was detected ten times or more. CDR3 region: CASSEGNTDTQYF. The CDR3 DNA follows: TGTGCCAGCAGTGAAGGGAACACAGATACGCAGTATTTT. V is TRBV6-1 and J is TRBJ2-3; D remains ambiguous. This CDR3 comprises 13 residues. Germline CDR1 MNHNS, CDR2 SASEGT. With 1 base removed from V and 2 bases from J, the gap between germline ends came to 4 bases.

Many counts were recorded for this clonotype. The V gene is TRBV9, the J gene TRBJ2-7, with D perhaps TRBD1 or TRBD2 (5 bases each). Trimming removed 0 bases from V and 7 bases from J, with 14 bases in between. CDR3 size: 14 residues. The germline gives CDR1 SGDLS, CDR2 YYNGEE. The CDR3 nucleotides are TGTGCCAGCAGCGTAGGGGGGTTAGAAGGGGAGCAGTACTTC. It codes for CASSVGGLEGEQYF.

The V gene is TRBV6-2 or TRBV6-3, the J gene TRBJ2-1, with D unresolved. Germline CDR1 reads MNHEY; CDR2 reads SVGEGT. V was pared by 5 bases and J by 7 bases, with 9 bases between. The CDR3 runs to 12 residues. The CDR3: CASSNTRNEQFF. The CDR3 DNA reads as TGTGCCAGCAGTAACACACGAAATGAGCAGTTCTTC.